The rows below give T cell receptor beta chains drawn from one sample of a study of T-cell memory formation after mild COVID-19. TCRdb re-called the 5' RACE reads through MiXCR, storing one row per CDR3 protein. The top ten hold around 12% of the sample, which has hundreds of thousands of distinct CDR3 sequences, 23% seen once. Sequenced sample: PBMCs or a T cell subset sorted from them (not recorded which). These receptors all stem from an adult woman who had mild COVID-19 (a few samples of this study predate the infection). Cell type and time point are not known. The CDR3 runs from the conserved cysteine through the conserved F or W. D genes are given only for firm matches. A clone size is listed for some rows: how often the clone was seen (once, few, many), or a class if it is expanded.

CDR3 DNA	CDR3 protein	clone size	D gene	V gene	CDR3 length	J gene
TGTGCCAGCAGTTTATTAGGGGGACAGTCTAAATACGAGCAGTACTTC	CASSLLGGQSKYEQYF	few	TRBD1	TRBV27	16	TRBJ2-7
TGCGCCAGCAGCCAAGGGGTTAGACAGGGAGGGGATGAGCAGTTCTTC	CASSQGVRQGGDEQFF	many	-	TRBV4-3	16	TRBJ2-1
TGTGCCAGCAGCAGGGGACAGCACCCATCGGGTTCACCCCTCCACTTT	CASSRGQHPSGSPLHF	-	TRBD1	TRBV6-6	16	TRBJ1-6
TGTGCCAGCAGTTACTCGACTGTATCTGGGGCCAACGTCCTGACTTTC	CASSYSTVSGANVLTF	few	-	TRBV6-5	16	TRBJ2-6
TGTGCCAGCAGCCAAAGTTATAGCGCCGGGCTTGAGCAGTTCTTC	CASSQSYSAGLEQFF	once	-	TRBV3-1	15	TRBJ2-1
TGTGCCAGCAGTGAATCAGGATCCAGGGGGCTTCCAGGGGGGATTCAGTACTTC	CASSESGSRGLPGGIQYF	-	TRBD1	TRBV25-1	18	TRBJ2-4
TGCAGTGCTAGAGATCACGGGAGAGGTGGCTACGAGCAGTACTTC	CSARDHGRGGYEQYF	-	-	TRBV20-1	15	TRBJ2-7
TGTGCCAGCTCACCACTCGCCGGGACAGGGGTAACTGAAGCTTTCTTT	CASSPLAGTGVTEAFF	-	TRBD1	TRBV18	16	TRBJ1-1
TGCAGCGTTGCCGACGACAGAATCTACGAGCAGTACTTC	CSVADDRIYEQYF	few	-	TRBV29-1	13	TRBJ2-7
TGTGCCAGCAGCCAACAGACCGGGACTAGCGGGTACAATGAGCAGTTCTTC	CASSQQTGTSGYNEQFF	-	TRBD2	TRBV11-3	17	TRBJ2-1
TGTGCCAGCAGTTTATTTCTCCTCGTCAATGAGCAGTTCTTC	CASSLFLLVNEQFF	-	-	TRBV28	14	TRBJ2-1
TGTGCCAGCAGGTTATTAGCGGGAGGGCCCTACGAGCAGTACTTC	CASRLLAGGPYEQYF	-	TRBD2	TRBV28	15	TRBJ2-7
TGCAGCGTTGGGGGGGACGGAGAGTCCTACGAGCAGTACTTC	CSVGGDGESYEQYF	few	-	TRBV29-1	14	TRBJ2-7
TGTGCCAGCAGCGTCCAGGAGGGAGATAGTAAGTTCTTC	CASSVQEGDSKFF	-	-	TRBV7-9	13	TRBJ2-1
TGTGCCAGCTCACGAGAGGCGAACCAAGAGACCCAGTACTTC	CASSREANQETQYF	few	-	TRBV18	14	TRBJ2-5
TGTGCCAGCAGTTTAGGTGTCCGGTACGAGCAGTACTTC	CASSLGVRYEQYF	-	-	TRBV12-3/TRBV12-4	13	TRBJ2-7
TGTGCCAGCAGTGGAAGTTGGTATACGCAGTATTTT	CASSGSWYTQYF	few	-	TRBV6-1	12	TRBJ2-3
TGCGCCAGCAGCCAAGATACGCGCAGGACAGATACGCAGTATTTT	CASSQDTRRTDTQYF	many	-	TRBV4-1	15	TRBJ2-3
TGCGCCAGCAGCTTGGGGACAGGGGGCAACGAGCAGTACTTC	CASSLGTGGNEQYF	-	TRBD1	TRBV5-1	14	TRBJ2-7
TGTGCCAGCAGCTTTAACCGGGACCCCCACGAGCAGTACTTC	CASSFNRDPHEQYF	few	-	TRBV7-9	14	TRBJ2-7
TGTGCCAGCAGCTTAGTCGGGAGAGGTAACAATGAGCAGTTCTTC	CASSLVGRGNNEQFF	many	-	TRBV7-2	15	TRBJ2-1
TGTGCCAGCAGCAACGGACTAGCGGGGCGAGAGACCCAGTACTTC	CASSNGLAGRETQYF	-	TRBD2	TRBV5-5	15	TRBJ2-5
TGCGCCAGCAGCTTGACGGGAGCACACTACAATGAGCAGTTCTTC	CASSLTGAHYNEQFF	-	-	TRBV5-1	15	TRBJ2-1
TGTGCCAGCAGTCCCATGGCCGTAGGCTATGGCTACACCTTC	CASSPMAVGYGYTF	-	-	TRBV6-6	14	TRBJ1-2
TGTGCCAGCAGTGACTACTCCTCCTCGGTGAACACTGAAGCTTTCTTT	CASSDYSSSVNTEAFF	-	-	TRBV6-1	16	TRBJ1-1
TGTGCCAGCAGCTCCCGGACAGGCCGGGGCTACACCTTC	CASSSRTGRGYTF	once	TRBD1	TRBV7-8	13	TRBJ1-2
TGCGCCAGCAGACCCCCCGGTCCCCGCACAGATACGCAGTATTTT	CASRPPGPRTDTQYF	few	-	TRBV5-1	15	TRBJ2-3
TGTGCCAGCAGCCAAGAGCTCCGCCGGGTTGAAGCTTTCTTT	CASSQELRRVEAFF	-	-	TRBV4-2	14	TRBJ1-1